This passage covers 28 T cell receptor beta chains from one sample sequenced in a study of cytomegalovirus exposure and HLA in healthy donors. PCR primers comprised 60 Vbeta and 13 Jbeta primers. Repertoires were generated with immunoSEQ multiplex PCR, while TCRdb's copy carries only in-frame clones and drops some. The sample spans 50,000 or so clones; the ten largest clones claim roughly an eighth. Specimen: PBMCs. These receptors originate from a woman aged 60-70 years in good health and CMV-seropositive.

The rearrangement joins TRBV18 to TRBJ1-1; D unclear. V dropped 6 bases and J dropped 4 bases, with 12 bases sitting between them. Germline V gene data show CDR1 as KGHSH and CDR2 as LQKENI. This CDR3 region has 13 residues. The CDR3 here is CASSETRSTEAFF. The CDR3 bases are TGTGCCAGCTCGGAAACCAGGTCCACTGAAGCTTTCTTT.

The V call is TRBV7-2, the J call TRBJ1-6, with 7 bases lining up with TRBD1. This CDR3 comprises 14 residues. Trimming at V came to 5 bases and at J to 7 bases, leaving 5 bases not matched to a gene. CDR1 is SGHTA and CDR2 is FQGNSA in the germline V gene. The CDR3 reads CASSPGTVNSPLHF. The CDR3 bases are TGTGCCAGCAGCCCCGGGACAGTGAATTCACCCCTCCACTTT.

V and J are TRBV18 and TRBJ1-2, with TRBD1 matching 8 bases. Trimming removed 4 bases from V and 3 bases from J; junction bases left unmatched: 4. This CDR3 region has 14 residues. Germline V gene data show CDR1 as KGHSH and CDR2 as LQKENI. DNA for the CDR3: TGTGCCAGCTCACTGGCAGGGGGCGACTATGGCTACACCTTC. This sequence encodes CASSLAGGDYGYTF.

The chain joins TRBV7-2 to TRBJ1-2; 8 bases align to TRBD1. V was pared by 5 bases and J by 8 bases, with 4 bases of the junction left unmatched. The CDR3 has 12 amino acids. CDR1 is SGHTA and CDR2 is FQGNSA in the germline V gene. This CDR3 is CASSVDRGGYTF. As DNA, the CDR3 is TGTGCCAGCAGCGTCGACAGGGGAGGCTACACCTTC. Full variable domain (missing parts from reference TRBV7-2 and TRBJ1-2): GAGVSQSPSNKVTEKGKDVELRCDPISGHTALYWYRQSLGQGLEFLIYFQGNSAPDKSGLPSDRFSAERTGGSVSTLTIQRTQQEDSAVYLCASSVDRGGYTFGSGTRLTVV.

CDR3 amino acids: CASSSKNTEAFF. The CDR3 nucleotides are TGTGCCAGCAGCTCTAAGAACACTGAAGCTTTCTTT. The J gene is TRBJ1-1, the V gene TRBV11-3; D remains ambiguous. Germline V gives CDR1 SGHNT, CDR2 YENEEA. The length of the CDR3 is 12 residues. V dropped 4 bases and J dropped 1 base, with 4 bases sitting between them.

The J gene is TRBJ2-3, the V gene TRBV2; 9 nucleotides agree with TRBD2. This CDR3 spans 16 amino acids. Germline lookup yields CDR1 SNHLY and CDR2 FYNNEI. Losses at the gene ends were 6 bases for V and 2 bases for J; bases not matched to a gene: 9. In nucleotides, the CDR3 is TGTGCCAGCAGCCCCGGGACTAGCTTGAACACAGATACGCAGTATTTT. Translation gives CASSPGTSLNTDTQYF. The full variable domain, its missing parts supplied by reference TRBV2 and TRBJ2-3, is EPEVTQTPSHQVTQMGQEVILRCVPISNHLYFYWYRQILGQKVEFLVSFYNNEISEKSEIFDDQFSVERPDGSNFTLKIRSTKLEDSAMYFCASSPGTSLNTDTQYFGPGTRLTVL.

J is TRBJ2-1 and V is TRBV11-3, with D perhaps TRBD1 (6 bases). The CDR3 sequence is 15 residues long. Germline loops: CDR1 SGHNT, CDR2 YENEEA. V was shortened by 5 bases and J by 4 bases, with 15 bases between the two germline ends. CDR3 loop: CASSLSQGPYNEQFF. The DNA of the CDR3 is TGTGCCAGCAGCCTCTCCCAGGGGCCGTACAATGAGCAGTTCTTC.

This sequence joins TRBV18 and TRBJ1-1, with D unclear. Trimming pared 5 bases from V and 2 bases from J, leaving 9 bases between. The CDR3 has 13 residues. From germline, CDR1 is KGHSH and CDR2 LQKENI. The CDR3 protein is CASSAQLNTEAFF. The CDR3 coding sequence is TGTGCCAGCTCAGCACAGCTAAACACTGAAGCTTTCTTT.

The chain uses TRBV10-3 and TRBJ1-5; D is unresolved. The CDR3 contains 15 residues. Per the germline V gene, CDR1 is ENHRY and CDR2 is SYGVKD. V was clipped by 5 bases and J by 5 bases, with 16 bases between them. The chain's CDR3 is CAISRGLASDQPQHF. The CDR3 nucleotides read TGTGCCATCAGTAGAGGCTTGGCGTCCGATCAGCCCCAGCATTTT.

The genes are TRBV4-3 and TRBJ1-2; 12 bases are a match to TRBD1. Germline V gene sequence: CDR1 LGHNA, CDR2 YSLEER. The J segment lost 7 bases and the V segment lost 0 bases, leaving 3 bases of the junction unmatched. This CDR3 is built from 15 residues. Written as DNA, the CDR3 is TGCGCCAGCAGCCAAGAGGGACAGGGGGCTTCTGGCTACACCTTC. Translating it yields CASSQEGQGASGYTF.

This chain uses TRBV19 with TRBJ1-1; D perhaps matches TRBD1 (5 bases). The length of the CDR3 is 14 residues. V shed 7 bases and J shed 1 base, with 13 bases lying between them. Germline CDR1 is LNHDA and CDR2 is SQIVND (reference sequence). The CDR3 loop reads CASKAGTQNTEAFF. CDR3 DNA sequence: TGTGCCAGTAAGGCAGGGACTCAGAACACTGAAGCTTTCTTT.

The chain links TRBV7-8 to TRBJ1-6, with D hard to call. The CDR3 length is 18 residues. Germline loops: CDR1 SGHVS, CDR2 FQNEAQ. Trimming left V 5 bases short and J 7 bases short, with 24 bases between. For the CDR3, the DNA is TGTGCCAGCAGCCCGAAACCCGGGTCCCCGGAGCTAAATTCACCCCTCCACTTT. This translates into CASSPKPGSPELNSPLHF.

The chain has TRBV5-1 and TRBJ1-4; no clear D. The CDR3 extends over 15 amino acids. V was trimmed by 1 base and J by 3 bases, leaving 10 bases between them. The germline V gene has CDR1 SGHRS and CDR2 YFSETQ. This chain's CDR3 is CASSLKRTSNEKLFF. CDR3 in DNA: TGCGCCAGCAGCTTGAAGCGGACCTCTAATGAAAAACTGTTTTTT.

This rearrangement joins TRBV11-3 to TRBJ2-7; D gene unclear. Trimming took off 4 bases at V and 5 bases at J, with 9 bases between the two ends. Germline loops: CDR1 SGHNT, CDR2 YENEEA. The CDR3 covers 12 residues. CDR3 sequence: CASSSLPHEQYF. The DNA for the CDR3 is TGTGCCAGCAGCTCCCTCCCTCACGAGCAGTACTTC.

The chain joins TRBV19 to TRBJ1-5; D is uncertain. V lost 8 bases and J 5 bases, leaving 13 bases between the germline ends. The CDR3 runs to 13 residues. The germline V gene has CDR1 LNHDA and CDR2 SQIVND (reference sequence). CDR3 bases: TGTGCCAGTTTAGGCTACGGGGATCAGCCCCAGCATTTT. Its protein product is CASLGYGDQPQHF.

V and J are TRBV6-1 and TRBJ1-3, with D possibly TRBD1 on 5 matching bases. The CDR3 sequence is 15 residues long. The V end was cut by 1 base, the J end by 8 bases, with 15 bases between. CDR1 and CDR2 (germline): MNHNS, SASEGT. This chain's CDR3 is CASSEGQIISDTIYF. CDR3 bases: TGTGCCAGCAGTGAAGGACAGATCATTTCGGACACCATATATTTT.

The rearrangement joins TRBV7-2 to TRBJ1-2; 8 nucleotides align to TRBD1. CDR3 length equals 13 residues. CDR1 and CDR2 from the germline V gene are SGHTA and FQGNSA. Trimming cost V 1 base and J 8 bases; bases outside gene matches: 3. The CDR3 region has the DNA TGTGCCAGCAGCTTAGGACAGGGGAGAGGCTACACCTTC. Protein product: CASSLGQGRGYTF. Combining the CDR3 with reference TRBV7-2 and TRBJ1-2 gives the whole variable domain GAGVSQSPSNKVTEKGKDVELRCDPISGHTALYWYRQSLGQGLEFLIYFQGNSAPDKSGLPSDRFSAERTGGSVSTLTIQRTQQEDSAVYLCASSLGQGRGYTFGSGTRLTVV.

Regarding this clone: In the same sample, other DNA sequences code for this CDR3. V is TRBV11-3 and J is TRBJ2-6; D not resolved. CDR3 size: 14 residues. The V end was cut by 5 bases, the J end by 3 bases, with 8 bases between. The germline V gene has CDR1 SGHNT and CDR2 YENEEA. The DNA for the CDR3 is TGTGCCAGCAGCGTGCTCAGTGGGGCCAACGTCCTGACTTTC. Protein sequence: CASSVLSGANVLTF.

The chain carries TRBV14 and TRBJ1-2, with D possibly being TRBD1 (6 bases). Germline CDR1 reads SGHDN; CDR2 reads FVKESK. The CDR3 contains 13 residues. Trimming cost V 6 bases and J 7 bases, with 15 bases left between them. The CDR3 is CASSYGQSVGYTF. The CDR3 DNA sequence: TGTGCCAGCAGTTACGGACAGTCAGTTGGCTACACCTTC.

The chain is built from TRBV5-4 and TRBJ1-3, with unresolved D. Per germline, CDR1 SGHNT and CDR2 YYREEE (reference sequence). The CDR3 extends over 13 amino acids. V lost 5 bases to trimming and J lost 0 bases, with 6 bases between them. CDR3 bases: TGTGCCAGCAGGCCCAGCTCTGGAAACACCATATATTTT. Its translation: CASRPSSGNTIYF.

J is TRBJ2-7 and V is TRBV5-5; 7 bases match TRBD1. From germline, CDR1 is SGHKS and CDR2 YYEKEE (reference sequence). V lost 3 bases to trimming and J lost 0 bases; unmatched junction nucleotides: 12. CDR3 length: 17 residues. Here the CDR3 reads CASSSILTGDFSYEQYF. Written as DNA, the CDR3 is TGTGCCAGCAGCTCCATTCTTACAGGGGATTTCTCCTACGAGCAGTACTTC. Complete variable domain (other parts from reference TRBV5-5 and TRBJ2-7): DAGVTQSPTHLIKTRGQQVTLRCSPISGHKSVSWYQQVLGQGPQFIFQYYEKEERGRGNFPDRFSARQFPNYSSELNVNALLLGDSALYLCASSSILTGDFSYEQYFGPGTRLTVT.

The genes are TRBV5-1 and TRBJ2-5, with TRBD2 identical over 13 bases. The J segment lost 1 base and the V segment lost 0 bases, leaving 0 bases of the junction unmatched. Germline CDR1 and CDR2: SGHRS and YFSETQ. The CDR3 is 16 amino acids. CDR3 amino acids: CASSLGTSGSQETQYF. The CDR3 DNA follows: TGCGCCAGCAGCTTGGGGACTAGCGGGAGCCAAGAGACCCAGTACTTC. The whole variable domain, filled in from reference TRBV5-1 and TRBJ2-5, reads KAGVTQTPRYLIKTRGQQVTLSCSPISGHRSVSWYQQTPGQGLQFLFEYFSETQRNKGNFPGRFSGRQFSNSRSEMNVSTLELGDSALYLCASSLGTSGSQETQYFGPGTRLLVL.

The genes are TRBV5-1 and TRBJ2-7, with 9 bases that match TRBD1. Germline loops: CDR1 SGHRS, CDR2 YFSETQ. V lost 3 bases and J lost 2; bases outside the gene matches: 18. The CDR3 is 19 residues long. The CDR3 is CASSSPRDRDGTNPYEQYF. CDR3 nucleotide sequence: TGCGCCAGCAGCTCCCCCCGGGACAGGGATGGAACTAACCCCTACGAGCAGTACTTC.

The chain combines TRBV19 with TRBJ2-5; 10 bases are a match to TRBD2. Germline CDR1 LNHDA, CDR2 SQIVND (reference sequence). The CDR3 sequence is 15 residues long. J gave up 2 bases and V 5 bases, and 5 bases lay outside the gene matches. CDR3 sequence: CASSVASGGQETQYF. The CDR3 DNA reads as TGTGCCAGTAGTGTGGCTAGCGGGGGTCAAGAGACCCAGTACTTC. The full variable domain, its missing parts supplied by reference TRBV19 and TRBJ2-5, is DGGITQSPKYLFRKEGQNVTLSCEQNLNHDAMYWYRQDPGQGLRLIYYSQIVNDFQKGDIAEGYSVSREKKESFPLTVTSAQKNPTAFYLCASSVASGGQETQYFGPGTRLLVL.

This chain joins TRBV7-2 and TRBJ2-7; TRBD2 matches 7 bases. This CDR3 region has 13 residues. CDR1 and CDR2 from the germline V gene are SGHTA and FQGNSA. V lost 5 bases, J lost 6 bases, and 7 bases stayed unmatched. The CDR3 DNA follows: TGTGCCAGCAGCCTGGGGAGGGGAGCCGAGCAGTACTTC. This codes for CASSLGRGAEQYF.

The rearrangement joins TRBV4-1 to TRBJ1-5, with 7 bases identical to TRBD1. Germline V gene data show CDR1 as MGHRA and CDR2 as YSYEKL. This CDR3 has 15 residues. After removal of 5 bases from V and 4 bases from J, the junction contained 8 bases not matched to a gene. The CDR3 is CASSSPGQTNQPQHF. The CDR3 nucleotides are TGCGCCAGCAGCTCCCCGGGACAGACAAATCAGCCCCAGCATTTT.

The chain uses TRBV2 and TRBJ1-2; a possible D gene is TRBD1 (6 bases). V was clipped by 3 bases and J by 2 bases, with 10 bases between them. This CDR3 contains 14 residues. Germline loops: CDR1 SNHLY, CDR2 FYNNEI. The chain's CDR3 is CASSDRGRNYGYTF. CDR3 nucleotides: TGTGCCAGCAGTGACAGGGGCCGAAACTATGGCTACACCTTC.

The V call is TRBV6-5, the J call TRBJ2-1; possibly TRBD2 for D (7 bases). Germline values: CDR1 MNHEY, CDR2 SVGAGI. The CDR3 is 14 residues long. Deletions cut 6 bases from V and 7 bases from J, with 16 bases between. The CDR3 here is CASRRGALRNEQFF. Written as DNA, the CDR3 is TGTGCCAGCAGACGGGGGGCGCTGCGGAATGAGCAGTTCTTC.